Sequencing of this T cell receptor (beta chain) was carried out in a study of cytotoxic CD8 clonotypes in ibrutinib-treated CLL. The overall study: The patient breakdown showed roughly 10 relapsed/refractory and some 16 treatment-naive cases, with fewer than 18 IGHV unmutated.

The method was immunoSEQ multiplex PCR; TCRdb's version includes in-frame clones alone and lacks a portion of them. The sample records under 200,000 clones, roughly 77% being singletons. The CDR3 sequence is 17 residues long. Germline CDR1 is MNHEY and CDR2 is SMNVEV (reference sequence). V was clipped by 1 base and J by 1 base, with 11 bases between them. This chain connects TRBV27 to TRBJ2-6, with D possibly being TRBD1 (6 bases). This specimen consisted of PBMCs, obtained after 12 months of ibrutinib treatment. This receptor was identified in a human donor with chronic lymphocytic leukemia. The CDR3, as DNA: TGTGCCAGCAGTTTATTAGGGGGTGGGTCTGGGGCCAACGTCCTGACTTTC. Translated, it gives CASSLLGGGSGANVLTF. The full variable domain, in which reference TRBV27 and TRBJ2-6 provide the parts outside the CDR3, is EAQVTQNPRYLITVTGKKLTVTCSQNMNHEYMSWYRQDPGLGLRQIYYSMNVEVTDKGDVPEGYKVSRKEKRNFPLILESPSPNQTSLYFCASSLLGGGSGANVLTFGAGSRLTVL.